A single sample is the source of the 26 T cell receptor beta chains below, sequenced in a study of shared clonotypes between healthy human individuals. Naive CD8 isolation took CD45RO-negative cells positively selected for CCR7 and excluded terminally differentiated effector memory CD45RA+ cells. The method was immunoSEQ multiplex PCR; TCRdb's version includes in-frame clones alone and lacks a portion of them. The sample lists about 680,000 clones, around 90% occurring once. Sequencing used naive CD8+ T cells sorted from blood. These TCRs come from a man aged 25-40 years in good health.

A few counts support this clone. This chain uses TRBV15 with TRBJ2-4, with a possible D match to TRBD2 (6 bases). The germline CDR1 and CDR2 sequences are LNHNV and YYDKDF (reference sequence). CDR3 length: 14 amino acids. V lost 0 bases and J 8 bases, leaving 11 bases between the germline ends. CDR3 nucleotide sequence: TGTGCCACCAGCAGAGATAGCGGAGAGGACATTCAGTACTTC. It is translated as CATSRDSGEDIQYF.

This chain links TRBV4-1 with TRBJ2-7; no reliable D call. The germline CDR1 and CDR2 sequences are MGHRA and YSYEKL. V was shortened by 0 bases and J by 0 bases, with 18 bases between the two germline ends. The CDR3 runs 18 residues. CDR3 sequence (DNA): TGCGCCAGCAGCCAAGATCGCGAAGGCACCAAGAGCTCCTACGAGCAGTACTTC. Translating it yields CASSQDREGTKSSYEQYF.

Here the CDR3 DNA reads TGTGCCAGCAGAAAACAGGGGTTCTACGAGCAGTACTTC. Translation: CASRKQGFYEQYF. This rearrangement joins TRBV28 to TRBJ2-7, with 7 bases fitting TRBD1. The junction had 5 bases not matched to a gene; V was cut back by 6 bases and J by 3 bases. CDR3 length equals 13 residues. Germline values: CDR1 MDHEN, CDR2 SYDVKM.

Remarks on this clone: Other DNA sequences from this sample encode an identical CDR3 as well. The genes are TRBV27 and TRBJ1-5, with a possible D match to TRBD1 (5 bases). This CDR3 has 14 residues. The V gene lost 3 bases and the J gene lost 6 bases, with 12 bases spanning the gap. Germline V gives CDR1 MNHEY, CDR2 SMNVEV (reference sequence). CDR3 sequence: CASSFGRESQPQHF. The CDR3, as DNA: TGTGCCAGCAGTTTTGGCAGGGAGTCTCAGCCCCAGCATTTT.

The CDR3 here is CASSLTGPDPGELFF. In DNA form, the CDR3 reads TGTGCCAGCAGCTTAACCGGACCAGACCCCGGGGAGCTGTTTTTT. This rearrangement joins TRBV7-6 to TRBJ2-2; D not resolved. V dropped 2 bases and J dropped 6 bases, with 13 bases sitting between them. The CDR3 totals 15 residues. The germline CDR1 and CDR2 sequences are SGHVS and FNYEAQ.

The chain employs TRBV28 and TRBJ2-5; 9 bases match TRBD2. CDR3 length equals 15 residues. The J segment lost 5 bases and the V segment lost 6 bases, leaving 10 bases of the junction unmatched. Germline lookup yields CDR1 MDHEN and CDR2 SYDVKM. The CDR3 coding sequence is TGTGCCAGCAGGAAGGGACTAGCTGGGATCGAGACCCAGTACTTC. It encodes CASRKGLAGIETQYF. The full variable domain, its missing parts supplied by reference TRBV28 and TRBJ2-5, is DVKVTQSSRYLVKRTGEKVFLECVQDMDHENMFWYRQDPGLGLRLIYFSYDVKMKEKGDIPEGYSVSREKKERFSLILESASTNQTSMYLCASRKGLAGIETQYFGPGTRLLVL.

The gene calls are TRBV6-1 and TRBJ1-3, with D unclear. CDR3 length: 16 amino acids. V was cut by 3 bases and J by 5 bases, with 17 bases left in between. Germline lookup yields CDR1 MNHNS and CDR2 SASEGT. The CDR3 DNA reads as TGTGCCAGCAGTGAGGAACCCGGGGATCCCCGAAACACCATATATTTT. Its protein is CASSEEPGDPRNTIYF.

The CDR3 coding sequence is TGCGCCAGCAGCAATAAACTAACAGGGGTAACGCATCAGCCCCAGCATTTT. As protein: CASSNKLTGVTHQPQHF. The chain is built from TRBV4-3 and TRBJ1-5; 7 bases are shared with TRBD1. There are 17 residues in the CDR3. The junction had 15 bases not matched to a gene; V was cut back by 5 bases and J by 5 bases. CDR1 is LGHNA and CDR2 is YSLEER in the germline V gene.

The V gene is TRBV7-8, the J gene TRBJ2-2, with D perhaps matching TRBD1 (5 bases). This CDR3 has 17 residues. Per the germline V gene, CDR1 is SGHVS and CDR2 is FQNEAQ. Trimming pared 0 bases from V and 0 bases from J, leaving 11 bases between. Here the CDR3 reads CASSLAGARANTGELFF. The CDR3 DNA follows: TGTGCCAGCAGCTTAGCTGGGGCTAGGGCGAACACCGGGGAGCTGTTTTTT.

CDR3 nucleotide sequence: TGTGCCAGCAGAGGACAGGGGCCCTACGAGCAGTACTTC. Translation: CASRGQGPYEQYF. V usage is TRBV14 and J usage is TRBJ2-7, with TRBD1 identical over 9 bases. The CDR3 spans 13 residues. Germline trimming cut 6 bases from V and 2 bases from J; bases unmatched to any gene: 2. Germline values: CDR1 SGHDN, CDR2 FVKESK.

The rearrangement uses TRBV11-2 and TRBJ2-1; no definite D call. Germline V gene sequence: CDR1 SGHAT, CDR2 FQNNGV. The ends were cut back, 5 bases at V and 10 bases at J, with 18 bases in the middle. The CDR3 runs to 14 residues. DNA of the CDR3: TGTGCCAGCAGCCCCCCGGCCTGGGAAGGAGAGCAGTTCTTC. The encoded protein is CASSPPAWEGEQFF.

The CDR3 is CASSPQDRGLETQYF. The CDR3 coding sequence is TGTGCCAGCAGTCCTCAGGACAGGGGGCTTGAGACCCAGTACTTC. The rearrangement uses TRBV27 and TRBJ2-5, with TRBD1 matching 11 bases. This CDR3 has 15 residues. Germline CDR1 and CDR2: MNHEY and SMNVEV (reference sequence). The V gene end was trimmed by 5 bases and the J gene end by 5 bases; junction bases not matched to a gene: 7.

The rearrangement joins TRBV14 to TRBJ2-2; no reliable D call. The CDR3 spans 13 residues. Germline V gene sequence: CDR1 SGHDN, CDR2 FVKESK. V was cut by 3 bases and J by 6 bases, with 8 bases left in between. The CDR3 loop is CASSQTLSGELFF. The CDR3 DNA follows: TGTGCCAGCAGCCAGACCCTCTCCGGGGAGCTGTTTTTT.

The genes are TRBV7-6 and TRBJ2-1; D gene ambiguous. Germline assignment: CDR1 SGHVS and CDR2 FNYEAQ. The CDR3 runs 14 residues. V was pared by 1 base and J by 10 bases, with 14 bases between. For the CDR3, the DNA is TGTGCCAGCAGCTTAGGGGGTTCCGGGCCAGAGCAGTTCTTC. Protein product: CASSLGGSGPEQFF.

The chain carries TRBV28 and TRBJ1-4; the D gene is possibly TRBD1 (6 bases). There are 14 residues in the CDR3. Looked up from germline, CDR1 is MDHEN and CDR2 is SYDVKM. Trimming pared 5 bases from V and 8 bases from J, leaving 15 bases between. CDR3 in amino acids: CASSQAWTAEKLFF. The DNA of the CDR3 is TGTGCCAGCAGTCAGGCGTGGACAGCCGAAAAACTGTTTTTT.

This clone was observed a single time. The genes are TRBV7-9 and TRBJ2-5, with 9 bases matching TRBD1. This CDR3 spans 15 amino acids. Germline CDR1 SEHNR, CDR2 FQNEAQ (reference sequence). Trimming at V came to 5 bases and at J to 5 bases, leaving 9 bases not matched to a gene. This chain's CDR3 is CASSGRTGDRETQYF. Here the CDR3 DNA reads TGTGCCAGCAGCGGGAGGACAGGGGACCGGGAGACCCAGTACTTC.

The rearrangement joins TRBV6-6 to TRBJ2-5; D gene uncertain. CDR3 size: 11 residues. Germline CDR1 reads MNHNY; CDR2 reads SVGAGI (reference sequence). Trimming cost V 8 bases and J 5 bases, with 9 bases left between them. The CDR3 protein is CASSLGETQYF. The CDR3 region has the DNA TGTGCCAGCTCCCTAGGGGAGACCCAGTACTTC.

The J gene is TRBJ1-1, the V gene TRBV20-1, with no clear D. CDR3 length equals 11 residues. Trimming removed 3 bases at V and 2 bases at J, with 4 bases between. CDR1 is DFQATT, CDR2 SNEGSKA, per germline (reference sequence). CDR3 region: CSASTNTEAFF. DNA of the CDR3: TGCAGTGCTAGCACAAACACTGAAGCTTTCTTT.

In regard to this clone: The germline gene is not matched at one end of the junction; a read error may be the cause. The chain employs TRBV29-1 and TRBJ1-1; tentatively, D is TRBD1 (6 bases). This CDR3 comprises 12 residues. Germline V gives CDR1 SQVTM, CDR2 ANQGSEA. The CDR3, as DNA: TGCAGCGTCGAAGGGGGGAACACTGAAGCTTTCTTT. It codes for CSVEGGNTEAFF.

In regard to this clone: Distinct nucleotide sequences in the sample also encode this CDR3. The V and J genes are TRBV9 and TRBJ2-7; 10 positions match TRBD1. CDR3 size: 14 residues. Losses at the gene ends were 4 bases for V and 3 bases for J; bases not matched to a gene: 4. The germline CDR1 and CDR2 sequences are SGDLS and YYNGEE. CDR3 in DNA: TGTGCCAGCAGCCCTCGGGACAGGGGCTACGAGCAGTACTTC. Protein: CASSPRDRGYEQYF. The full variable domain, in which reference TRBV9 and TRBJ2-7 provide the parts outside the CDR3, is DSGVTQTPKHLITATGQRVTLRCSPRSGDLSVYWYQQSLDQGLQFLIQYYNGEERAKGNILERFSAQQFPDLHSELNLSSLELGDSALYFCASSPRDRGYEQYFGPGTRLTVT.

In this sample, this clone turned up many times. The V gene is TRBV6-5, the J gene TRBJ2-7; 9 bases are shared with TRBD1. The CDR3 covers 14 residues. Germline CDR1 reads MNHEY; CDR2 reads SVGAGI. The V segment lost 5 bases and the J segment 6 bases; nucleotides outside the gene matches: 8. The CDR3 sequence: CASSPSGQGLEQYF. The DNA for the CDR3 is TGTGCCAGCAGTCCAAGCGGACAGGGGCTCGAGCAGTACTTC.

The chain combines TRBV14 with TRBJ2-1, with TRBD2 as a possible D gene (5 bases). The germline V and J ends were trimmed by 4 bases and 4 bases, with 11 bases remaining between them. The CDR3 sequence is 14 residues long. Germline V gene sequence: CDR1 SGHDN, CDR2 FVKESK. The CDR3 bases are TGTGCCAGCAGCCCGGGCGGGCTATACAATGAGCAGTTCTTC. The encoded protein is CASSPGGLYNEQFF.

This clone was recorded a few times. The chain couples TRBV27 to TRBJ1-2; D gene ambiguous. Between the trimmed V and J ends, which lost 2 bases and 4 bases, there was a span of 8 bases. The CDR3 contains 13 residues. Per germline, CDR1 MNHEY and CDR2 SMNVEV (reference sequence). The CDR3 sequence is CASSLSVGYGYTF. The DNA of the CDR3 is TGTGCCAGCAGTTTAAGCGTTGGCTATGGCTACACCTTC.

The gene calls are TRBV14 and TRBJ1-3; D remains unclear. The CDR3 is 15 residues long. The V end was cut by 4 bases, the J end by 0 bases, with 10 bases between. Germline V gene data show CDR1 as SGHDN and CDR2 as FVKESK. The chain's CDR3 is CASSPTSSSGNTIYF. The CDR3 DNA reads TGTGCCAGCAGCCCGACCTCATCCTCTGGAAACACCATATATTTT.

CDR3 loop: CAWSTEIGTQYF. CDR3 nucleotide sequence: TGTGCCTGGTCGACGGAAATTGGTACGCAGTATTTT. The rearrangement joins TRBV30 to TRBJ2-3; no clear D. Germline assignment: CDR1 GTSNPN and CDR2 SVGIG (reference sequence). The CDR3 is made up of 12 amino acids. Trimming left V 5 bases short and J 8 bases short, with 14 bases between.

The CDR3 DNA reads as TGTGCCAGCAGTTTCGGACTAGCGGGAGTAGAGACCCAGTACTTC. Encoded protein: CASSFGLAGVETQYF. V usage is TRBV27 and J usage is TRBJ2-5, with TRBD2 matching 13 bases. Trimming removed 3 bases from V and 4 bases from J; junction bases left unmatched: 2. The CDR3 spans 15 residues. Germline lookup yields CDR1 MNHEY and CDR2 SMNVEV (reference sequence).